The rows below give T cell receptor beta chains drawn from one sample of a study of T cells in Graves' hyperthyroidism and ophthalmopathy. TCRdb called the multiplex PCR reads again in MiXCR, with one record for every CDR3 protein. The sample shows 480,000 or so distinct CDR3 sequences, 14% of them seen only once. Sequencing was carried out using blood. These receptor sequences come from a woman aged 18-29 years with Graves' hyperthyroidism. Each CDR3 is given with its conserved first and last residue. A D gene is named only where the DNA matches it firmly. Size is stated for part of the rows, as once, few or many counts, or as a class when the clone is expanded.

d_call,v_call,clone_size,j_call,cdr3_aa,cdr3_nt
.,TRBV3-1,many,TRBJ2-7,CASSRVGEQYF,TGTGCCAGCAGCCGTGTTGGCGAGCAGTACTTC
.,TRBV12-3/TRBV12-4,many,TRBJ2-3,CASSFGTDTQYF,TGTGCCAGCAGCTTTGGCACAGATACGCAGTATTTT
.,TRBV27,.,TRBJ2-1,CASSLSAGWYMNEQFF,TGTGCCAGCAGTTTATCGGCAGGGTGGTATATGAATGAGCAGTTCTTC
TRBD1,TRBV7-3,many,TRBJ1-2,CASSLSHPPRQGYGYTF,TGTGCCAGCAGCTTATCCCATCCCCCGCGACAGGGCTATGGCTACACCTTC
TRBD1,TRBV16,.,TRBJ2-7,CASSQLGQMYEQYF,TGTGCCAGCAGCCAATTGGGACAGATGTACGAGCAGTACTTC
TRBD2,TRBV12-3/TRBV12-4,many,TRBJ2-2,CASSLGTSGPTGELFF,TGTGCCAGCAGTTTAGGGACTAGCGGACCCACCGGGGAGCTGTTTTTT
.,TRBV2,many,TRBJ2-2,CASTGAYTGELFF,TGTGCCAGCACAGGGGCCTACACCGGGGAGCTGTTTTTT
TRBD2,TRBV6-1,many,TRBJ2-7,CASSDQGLAGPSSYEQYF,TGTGCCAGCAGTGACCAGGGACTAGCGGGTCCAAGCTCCTACGAGCAGTACTTC
TRBD2,TRBV14,.,TRBJ2-1,CASSRGLADEQFF,TGTGCCAGCAGCCGGGGACTAGCGGATGAGCAGTTCTTC
.,TRBV24-1,many,TRBJ2-5,CATSDPPSGETQYF,TGTGCCACCAGTGACCCCCCGAGTGGTGAGACCCAGTACTTC
.,TRBV6-1,.,TRBJ1-2,CATLVPGPKGGYTF,TGTGCCACTTTGGTTCCGGGTCCAAAGGGTGGCTACACCTTC
.,TRBV12-3/TRBV12-4,.,TRBJ1-4,CASSFTRNEKLFF,TGTGCCAGCAGTTTTACTCGGAATGAAAAACTGTTTTTT
.,TRBV5-1,many,TRBJ2-3,CASSLMDRHTDTQYF,TGCGCCAGCAGCTTGATGGACCGTCACACAGATACGCAGTATTTT
.,TRBV10-3,many,TRBJ1-1,CATTARTVKNTEAFF,TGTGCCACCACGGCACGGACAGTCAAGAACACTGAAGCTTTCTTT
.,TRBV5-1,many,TRBJ1-1,CASRLDTEAFF,TGCGCCAGCAGGTTGGACACTGAAGCTTTCTTT
.,TRBV18,many,TRBJ2-1,CASSPNIRDEQFF,TGTGCCAGCTCACCGAATATAAGGGATGAGCAGTTCTTC
.,TRBV3-1,many,TRBJ1-5,CASSQDFGYQPQHF,TGTGCCAGCAGCCAAGATTTCGGGTATCAGCCCCAGCATTTT
.,TRBV7-9,many,TRBJ2-3,CASSLGDRLSTDTQYF,TGTGCCAGCAGCTTAGGTGATAGACTGTCCACAGATACGCAGTATTTT
TRBD2,TRBV28,many,TRBJ2-5,CASRPGLAGTETQYF,TGTGCCAGCAGACCAGGACTAGCGGGAACTGAGACCCAGTACTTC
TRBD2,TRBV6-1,many,TRBJ2-1,CASSITSGYYNEQFF,TGTGCCAGCAGCATTACTAGCGGGTATTACAATGAGCAGTTCTTC
.,TRBV7-7,.,TRBJ2-5,CASSLAGGRQETQYF,TGTGCCAGCAGCTTAGCAGGGGGGAGGCAAGAGACCCAGTACTTC
.,TRBV27,few,TRBJ1-5,CATQLRGGWGRGQPQHF,TGTGCCACCCAGCTCCGGGGGGGGTGGGGACGAGGGCAGCCCCAGCATTTT
.,TRBV10-3,many,TRBJ1-3,CAISESGSGNTIYF,TGTGCCATCAGTGAGTCGGGATCTGGAAACACCATATATTTT
TRBD1,TRBV29-1,many,TRBJ1-5,CSVRGGTGDQPQHF,TGCAGCGTCAGGGGTGGGACAGGGGATCAGCCCCAGCATTTT
TRBD2,TRBV3-1,many,TRBJ2-1,CASRVAGGSANEQFF,TGTGCCAGCAGGGTAGCGGGAGGCTCGGCCAATGAGCAGTTCTTC
.,TRBV6-1,.,TRBJ1-1,CASSPTGPAAFF,TGTGCCAGCAGCCCTACAGGGCCTGCAGCTTTCTTT
TRBD2,TRBV27,.,TRBJ2-2,CASSYWTSNTGELFF,TGTGCCAGCAGTTACTGGACTAGCAACACCGGGGAGCTGTTTTTT
.,TRBV19,.,TRBJ2-1,CAITTGGLSSYNEQFF,TGTGCCATTACCACGGGCGGTCTGAGCTCCTACAATGAGCAGTTCTTC
TRBD1,TRBV11-2,many,TRBJ1-6,CASSAELPGQGNSPLHF,TGTGCCAGCAGCGCAGAATTGCCCGGACAGGGGAACTCACCCCTCCACTTT
.,TRBV20-1,many,TRBJ1-1,CSARFRADTEAFF,TGCAGTGCTAGATTCAGGGCGGACACTGAAGCTTTCTTT
TRBD2,TRBV9,.,TRBJ2-1,CASSPSGRPSYNEQFF,TGTGCCAGCAGCCCTAGCGGGAGGCCTTCATACAATGAGCAGTTCTTC